This TCR beta chain was identified in a study of Ad26.COV2.S vaccination and SARS-CoV-2 variants. Across the whole study: Donor joined the COV1001 Ad26.COV2.S trial arm. Intramuscular Ad26.COV2.S at 5x10^10 or 1x10^11 viral particles.

Treatment reported: roughly 18 received Ad26.COV2.S at low or high dose, single or two shots; several received placebo; per-sample allocation not given. Sampling took place 63 days after the first vaccine or placebo injection. Cohort 1b enrolled adults aged 18-55 years in Boston. An Ad26 vector that expressed Wuhan-strain SARS-CoV-2 spike constituted the vaccine. After removal of 3 bases from V and 5 bases from J, the junction contained 9 bases not matched to a gene. In germline, CDR1 is MNHEY, CDR2 SMNVEV (reference sequence). This CDR3 region has 17 residues. TCRdb's table, derived via immunoSEQ multiplex PCR, lists solely in-frame clones and lacks some. The data show more than 300,000 clones, around nine tenths seen once.

The sample consisted of peripheral blood, taken in a trial of Ad26.COV2.S vaccine versus placebo. This TCR derives from a person between 18 and 65 years old who received the Ad26.COV2.S COVID-19 vaccine or a placebo. The rearrangement joins TRBV27 to TRBJ2-3, with TRBD2 matching 12 bases. In DNA form, the CDR3 reads TGTGCCAGCAGTTTGCGGACTAGCGGGACCCTAGGAGATACGCAGTATTTT. Its protein product is CASSLRTSGTLGDTQYF.